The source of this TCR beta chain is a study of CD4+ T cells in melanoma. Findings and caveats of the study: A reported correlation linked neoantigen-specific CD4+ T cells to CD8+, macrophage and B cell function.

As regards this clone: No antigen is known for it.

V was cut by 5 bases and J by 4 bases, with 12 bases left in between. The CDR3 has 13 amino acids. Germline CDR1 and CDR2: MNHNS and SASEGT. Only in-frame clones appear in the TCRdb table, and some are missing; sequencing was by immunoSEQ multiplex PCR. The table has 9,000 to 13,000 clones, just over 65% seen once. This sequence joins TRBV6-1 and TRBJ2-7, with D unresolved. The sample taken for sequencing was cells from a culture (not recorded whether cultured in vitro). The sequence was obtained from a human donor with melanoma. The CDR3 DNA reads TGTGCCAGCAGTTTTTTGATCTATTACGAGCAGTACTTC. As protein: CASSFLIYYEQYF.